Following are 9 T cell receptor beta chains from one sample sequenced in a study of T cells expressing NK-cell markers (TCRdb year 2020). Library preparation employed 5' RACE. The sequencer listed for this sample is Illumina HiSeq 2000. TCRdb reprocessed the reads; each CDR3 protein sequence makes one entry, and DNA is unavailable. The sample table includes about 190,000 distinct CDR3 sequences. The top ten clones comprise just over 20% of the sample. Sequencing input: blood T cells: a sorted CD56 or NKG2C T cell subset, CD4+ or CD8+ T cells, or bulk PBMC T cells (not recorded which). Receptors were obtained from a man between 18 and 69 years old in good health.

The genes are TRBV7-2 and TRBJ2-1; TCRdb calls TRBD1, which cannot be checked without DNA. The CDR3 length is 14 residues. Per germline, CDR1 SGHTA and CDR2 FQGNSA. The CDR3 spells CASSPGVGYNEQFF.

This rearrangement joins TRBV7-9 to TRBJ2-3; TCRdb indicates TRBD1, and absent DNA this call remains unverified. Germline loops: CDR1 SEHNR, CDR2 FQNEAQ (reference sequence). This CDR3 has 16 amino acids. This CDR3 reads CASSSPRRGGTDTQYF.

V gene TRBV7-2 combines with J gene TRBJ2-7; the TCRdb call, TRBD1, lacks DNA for checking. Per the germline V gene, CDR1 is SGHTA and CDR2 is FQGNSA. The CDR3 contains 15 residues. CDR3 residues: CASSLVGQGSWEQYF.

V and J are TRBV12-3 or TRBV12-4 and TRBJ2-5; TCRdb indicates TRBD1, and absent DNA this call remains unverified. The CDR3 has 14 residues. The CDR3 spells CASSSTGNGETQYF.

J is TRBJ1-5 and V is TRBV6-1; TCRdb designates TRBD1, a call that cannot be tested without DNA. Germline V gene lookup returns CDR1 MNHNS and CDR2 SASEGT. The CDR3 runs 16 residues. The CDR3 here is CASSLPSTGVAQPQHF.

V is TRBV5-1 and J is TRBJ2-3; the D call of TRBD1 rests on TCRdb alone, since no DNA is present to check it. This CDR3 spans 14 amino acids. Germline lookup yields CDR1 SGHRS and CDR2 YFSETQ. CDR3 in amino acids: CASRDRGNTDTQYF.

This CDR3 is CASSQGPTGVVAYEQYF. The rearrangement uses TRBV4-2 and TRBJ2-7; TCRdb picks TRBD1, but there is no DNA to check that call. CDR1 is LGHNA, CDR2 YNFKEQ, per germline. This CDR3 spans 17 amino acids.

The CDR3 spells CASSQRDTLAKNIQYF. V usage is TRBV14 and J usage is TRBJ2-4; TCRdb's D call of TRBD1 is untestable without DNA. The germline CDR1 and CDR2 sequences are SGHDN and FVKESK. CDR3 size: 16 residues.

V is TRBV5-1 and J is TRBJ1-1. The CDR3 covers 13 residues. Germline lookup yields CDR1 SGHRS and CDR2 YFSETQ. The CDR3 sequence: CASSLVSGTEAFF. Full variable domain (remainder filled in from reference TRBV5-1 and TRBJ1-1): KAGVTQTPRYLIKTRGQQVTLSCSPISGHRSVSWYQQTPGQGLQFLFEYFSETQRNKGNFPGRFSGRQFSNSRSEMNVSTLELGDSALYLCASSLVSGTEAFFGQGTRLTVV.